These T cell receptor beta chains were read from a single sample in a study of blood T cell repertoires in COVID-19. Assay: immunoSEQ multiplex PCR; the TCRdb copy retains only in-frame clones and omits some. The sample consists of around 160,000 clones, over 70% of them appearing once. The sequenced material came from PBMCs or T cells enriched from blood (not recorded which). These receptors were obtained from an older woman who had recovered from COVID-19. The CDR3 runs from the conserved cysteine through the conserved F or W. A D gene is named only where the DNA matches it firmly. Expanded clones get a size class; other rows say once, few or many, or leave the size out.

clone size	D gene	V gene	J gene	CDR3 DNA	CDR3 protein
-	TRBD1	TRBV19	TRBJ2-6	TGTGCCAGTAGGACAGGGAGCTCTGGGGCCAACGTCCTGACTTTC	CASRTGSSGANVLTF
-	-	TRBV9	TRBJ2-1	TGTGCCAGCAGCGTGGAGACTACCTACAATGAGCAGTTCTTC	CASSVETTYNEQFF
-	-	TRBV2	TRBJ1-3	TGTGCCAGCAGTGAATTGTACAACTCTGGAAACACCATATATTTT	CASSELYNSGNTIYF
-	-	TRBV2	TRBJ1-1	TGTGCCAGCAGTATCGGACAGACATACACTGAAGCTTTCTTT	CASSIGQTYTEAFF
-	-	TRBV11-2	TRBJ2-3	TGTGCCAGCAGCTTAGGCGCACTAGTCATTACGCAGTATTTT	CASSLGALVITQYF
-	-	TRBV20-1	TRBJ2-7	TGCAGTGCTAGTAACTTTTGGGGCGGATCCTACGAGCAGTACTTC	CSASNFWGGSYEQYF
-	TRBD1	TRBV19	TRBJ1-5	TGTGCCAGTAGAGGGACAGCAAAGATGGGCCAGCCCCAGCATTTT	CASRGTAKMGQPQHF
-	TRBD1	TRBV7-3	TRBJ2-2	TGTGCCAGCAAACTAACAGGGGGCGGCCCCGGGGAGCTGTTTTTT	CASKLTGGGPGELFF
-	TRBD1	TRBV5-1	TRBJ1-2	TGCGCCAGCAGCTTGACAGGGGGCTCCTATGGCTACACCTTC	CASSLTGGSYGYTF
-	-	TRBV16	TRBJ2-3	TGTGCCAGCAGCCAATCGGGCGGAGGGGCCGATACGCAGTATTTT	CASSQSGGGADTQYF
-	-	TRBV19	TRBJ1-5	TGTGCCAGTACTCCGATGGACAGCGGTAGCAATCAGCCCCAGCATTTT	CASTPMDSGSNQPQHF
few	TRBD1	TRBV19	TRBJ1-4	TGTGCCAGTAGTCTCCGACTGACAGGGGTCGATGATGAAAAACTGTTTTTT	CASSLRLTGVDDEKLFF
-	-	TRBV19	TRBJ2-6	TGTGCCAGTAGTATTATAGACTCTGGGGCCAACGTCCTGACTTTC	CASSIIDSGANVLTF
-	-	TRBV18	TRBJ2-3	TGTGCCAGCTCACGGAGCGGAAATACAGATACGCAGTATTTT	CASSRSGNTDTQYF
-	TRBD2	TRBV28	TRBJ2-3	TGTGCCAGCAGAACTCAGCGGGGCGGTAGCACAGATACGCAGTATTTT	CASRTQRGGSTDTQYF
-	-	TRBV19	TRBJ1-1	TGTGCCAGTAGGGACAGAGACACTGAAGCTTTCTTT	CASRDRDTEAFF
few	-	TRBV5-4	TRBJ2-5	TGTGCCAGCAGCTTGGGTGTTGGGACTCAAGAGACCCAGTACTTC	CASSLGVGTQETQYF
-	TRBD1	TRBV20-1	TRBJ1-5	TGCAGTGCTAGTGCTCCGGGACAGAAGAGCAATCAGCCCCAGCATTTT	CSASAPGQKSNQPQHF
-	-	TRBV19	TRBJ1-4	TGTGCCAGTAGTACCCCGCGTGGGGGGGAGAATGAAAAACTGTTTTTT	CASSTPRGGENEKLFF
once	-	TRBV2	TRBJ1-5	TGTGCCAGCAGTGAAGACGAGGGCGGGGATCAGCCCCAGCATTTT	CASSEDEGGDQPQHF
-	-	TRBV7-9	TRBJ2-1	TGTGCCAGCAGCCGACTCCACAATGAGCAGTTCTTC	CASSRLHNEQFF
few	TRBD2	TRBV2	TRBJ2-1	TGTGCCAGCAGGCCAGGACTAGCGGGGGGGGTTGAGCAGTTCTTC	CASRPGLAGGVEQFF